Shown below are 13 T cell receptor beta chains from a single sample sequenced in a study of blood T cell repertoires in COVID-19. Produced via immunoSEQ multiplex PCR; TCRdb's table is partial and in-frame only. The data hold 80,000 to 100,000 clones, with 74% observed a single time. The source material was peripheral blood. These receptors originate from a man aged 65-85 years with COVID-19, enrolled during active disease.

The chain links TRBV2 to TRBJ2-3, with 14 nucleotides matching TRBD2. The CDR3 is made up of 18 amino acids. The trim removed 3 bases at V and 5 bases at J, leaving 10 bases unmatched. CDR1 and CDR2 from the germline V gene are SNHLY and FYNNEI. The CDR3 here is CASSDAMGLAGVLDTQYF. The CDR3 coding sequence is TGTGCCAGCAGTGACGCCATGGGACTAGCGGGAGTTTTAGATACGCAGTATTTT.

The genes are TRBV2 and TRBJ1-5; D gene uncertain. Trimming cost V 4 bases and J 3 bases, with 19 bases left between them. CDR1 and CDR2 (germline): SNHLY, FYNNEI. The CDR3 has 17 residues. The CDR3 region has the DNA TGTGCCAGCAGTGGGGCTTGGGTAGGCAACAACAATCAGCCCCAGCATTTT. Translating it yields CASSGAWVGNNNQPQHF. Combining the CDR3 with reference TRBV2 and TRBJ1-5 gives the whole variable domain EPEVTQTPSHQVTQMGQEVILRCVPISNHLYFYWYRQILGQKVEFLVSFYNNEISEKSEIFDDQFSVERPDGSNFTLKIRSTKLEDSAMYFCASSGAWVGNNNQPQHFGDGTRLSIL.

The rearrangement links TRBV7-2 to TRBJ2-7, with D possibly being TRBD2 (6 bases). This CDR3 contains 14 residues. Germline CDR1 SGHTA, CDR2 FQGNSA. The V and J ends lost 5 bases and 9 bases respectively, with 20 bases between them. This chain's CDR3 is CASSPLGSGWVQYF. The CDR3 coding sequence is TGTGCCAGCAGCCCCCTCGGGAGCGGGTGGGTGCAGTACTTC.

The chain links TRBV11-2 to TRBJ2-2, with D perhaps matching TRBD2 (6 bases). Trimming left V 5 bases short and J 6 bases short, with 13 bases between. This CDR3 contains 14 residues. Germline CDR1 and CDR2: SGHAT and FQNNGV. The CDR3 DNA reads TGTGCCAGCAGCCCCGGACTAATACCCGGGGAGCTGTTTTTT. Protein sequence: CASSPGLIPGELFF.

The J gene is TRBJ2-7, the V gene TRBV7-2; the D gene is possibly TRBD2 (6 bases). The V gene lost 5 bases and the J gene lost 0 bases, with 11 bases spanning the gap. CDR1 is SGHTA, CDR2 FQGNSA, per germline. CDR3 length: 14 amino acids. CDR3 DNA sequence: TGTGCCAGCAGCGCGGGACTTTCCTCCTACGAGCAGTACTTC. Translation: CASSAGLSSYEQYF.

The rearrangement uses TRBV6-1 and TRBJ2-7; a weak D match, TRBD1 (6 bases). This CDR3 is built from 15 residues. V was cut by 3 bases and J by 3 bases, with 15 bases left in between. From germline, CDR1 is MNHNS and CDR2 SASEGT. This chain's CDR3 is CASSEGQNPNYEQYF. CDR3 nucleotide sequence: TGTGCCAGCAGTGAGGGACAAAACCCCAACTACGAGCAGTACTTC.

The chain uses TRBV24-1 and TRBJ2-1, with a weak D call TRBD2 (7 bases). The CDR3 is 13 residues long. Germline V gives CDR1 KGHDR, CDR2 SFDVKD. V was cut by 12 bases and J by 6 bases, with 17 bases left in between. The CDR3 spells CAVARGAINEQFF. The CDR3 bases are TGTGCCGTGGCCCGGGGGGCTATCAATGAGCAGTTCTTC.

The chain carries TRBV6-5 and TRBJ2-1; D may be TRBD2 (6 bases). Germline V gene data show CDR1 as MNHEY and CDR2 as SVGAGI. Trimming pared 6 bases from V and 6 bases from J, leaving 18 bases between. The CDR3 has 15 amino acids. The CDR3 DNA follows: TGTGCCAGCAGGGGGGGAGACCTCGGGAGCAATGAGCAGTTCTTC. This gives the protein CASRGGDLGSNEQFF.

This chain links TRBV5-1 with TRBJ2-7; no reliable D call. The CDR3 runs to 12 residues. Germline loops: CDR1 SGHRS, CDR2 YFSETQ. The V and J ends lost 4 bases and 3 bases respectively, with 8 bases between them. This CDR3 is CASSDISYEQYF. The CDR3 coding sequence is TGCGCCAGCAGCGACATAAGCTACGAGCAGTACTTC.

The V call is TRBV5-6, the J call TRBJ1-4, with D hard to call. Germline V gives CDR1 SGHDT, CDR2 YYEEEE. Trimming took off 2 bases at V and 8 bases at J, with 16 bases between the two ends. CDR3 length equals 15 residues. CDR3 protein: CASSFSGPGGEKLFF. In DNA form, the CDR3 reads TGTGCCAGCAGCTTTAGTGGCCCGGGTGGGGAAAAACTGTTTTTT.

CDR3 coding DNA: TGTGCCAGCAGGACCTACGGGGTAATCTATGGCTACACCTTC. It is translated as CASRTYGVIYGYTF. V is TRBV6-1 and J is TRBJ1-2; D uncertain. The CDR3 runs to 14 residues. CDR1 and CDR2 from the germline V gene are MNHNS and SASEGT. V dropped 6 bases and J dropped 4 bases, with 15 bases sitting between them.

This clone has just a few counts. The V gene is TRBV7-2, the J gene TRBJ2-2; TRBD2 matches 12 bases. CDR1 and CDR2 from the germline V gene are SGHTA and FQGNSA. This CDR3 has 19 residues. With V trimmed by 5 bases and J by 3 bases, 13 bases remained unmatched. This chain's CDR3 is CASSTYRLAGVRDTGELFF. The CDR3 bases are TGTGCCAGCAGCACTTACCGACTAGCGGGAGTTCGGGACACCGGGGAGCTGTTTTTT.

The chain couples TRBV28 to TRBJ2-7; D call uncertain. The CDR3 extends over 9 amino acids. Germline V CDR1 and CDR2: MDHEN, SYDVKM. V gave up 11 bases and J gave up 5 bases, with 7 bases separating them. The CDR3 sequence: CAGLHEQYF. In nucleotides, the CDR3 is TGTGCCGGCCTCCACGAGCAGTACTTC.